The 5 T cell receptor beta chains listed next were all sequenced from one sample in a study of control samples from healthy donors and cancer patients. Produced via immunoSEQ multiplex PCR; TCRdb's table is partial and in-frame only. Among approximately 45,000 clones listed, about 91% were seen once. The sequenced sample consisted of PBMCs. The receptors were gathered from a woman between 40 and 50 years old with head and neck cancer.

This clone has only a few counts. The chain has TRBV5-1 and TRBJ1-1; D ambiguous. CDR3 length: 18 residues. Germline V gene sequence: CDR1 SGHRS, CDR2 YFSETQ. V lost 5 bases to trimming and J lost 1 base, with 24 bases between them. The CDR3 here is CASSYPSNRSRSNTEAFF. For the CDR3, the DNA is TGCGCCAGCAGTTACCCCTCTAATCGTAGCAGATCGAACACTGAAGCTTTCTTT.

This chain links TRBV6-1 with TRBJ2-6; TRBD2 might be the D (7 bases). The length of the CDR3 is 17 residues. Per the germline V gene, CDR1 is MNHNS and CDR2 is SASEGT. Trimming removed 2 bases at V and 4 bases at J, with 15 bases between. The CDR3 nucleotides are TGTGCCAGCAGTGAAAGGGGGGGGATAACCGGGGCCAACGTCCTGACTTTC. Amino acid sequence: CASSERGGITGANVLTF.

The chain combines TRBV10-3 with TRBJ1-1; no clear D gene. Looked up from germline, CDR1 is ENHRY and CDR2 is SYGVKD. V lost 2 bases and J lost 7, with 23 bases in between. The CDR3 extends over 17 amino acids. The CDR3 here is CAISEVGPGSLAGEAFF. The CDR3 nucleotides read TGTGCCATCAGTGAGGTTGGGCCCGGTTCCCTAGCTGGTGAAGCTTTCTTT.

The J gene is TRBJ2-5, the V gene TRBV18; D unresolved. Trimming removed 2 bases from V and 1 base from J, with 5 bases in between. Germline V gene lookup returns CDR1 KGHSH and CDR2 LQKENI. The CDR3 consists of 13 residues. The CDR3 reads CASSPGLQETQYF. CDR3 coding DNA: TGTGCCAGCTCACCAGGTCTCCAAGAGACCCAGTACTTC.

The chain employs TRBV19 and TRBJ1-5; the match to TRBD1 covers 8 bases. CDR1 and CDR2 (germline): LNHDA, SQIVND (reference sequence). The CDR3 is 15 amino acids. V was clipped by 6 bases and J by 7 bases; unmatched bases: 11. The CDR3 DNA is TGTGCCAGTAGATCCTCGGACAGGGTTGAACAGCCCCAGCATTTT. This gives the protein CASRSSDRVEQPQHF.